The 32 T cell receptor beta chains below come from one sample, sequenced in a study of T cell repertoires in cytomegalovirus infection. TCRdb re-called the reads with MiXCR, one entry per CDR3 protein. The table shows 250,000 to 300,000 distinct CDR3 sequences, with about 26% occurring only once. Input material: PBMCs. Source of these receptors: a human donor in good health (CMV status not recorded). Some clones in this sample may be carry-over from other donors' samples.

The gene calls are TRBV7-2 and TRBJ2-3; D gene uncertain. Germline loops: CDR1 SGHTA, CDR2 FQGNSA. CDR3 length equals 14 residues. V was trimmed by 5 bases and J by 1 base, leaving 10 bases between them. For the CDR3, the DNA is TGTGCCAGCAGCCGCCCACCTCGCACAGATACGCAGTATTTT. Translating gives CASSRPPRTDTQYF.

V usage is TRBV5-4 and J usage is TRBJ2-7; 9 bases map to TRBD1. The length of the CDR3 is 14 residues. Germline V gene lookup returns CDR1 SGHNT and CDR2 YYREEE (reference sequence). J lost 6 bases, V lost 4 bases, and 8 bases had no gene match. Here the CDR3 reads CASSVPGQGSEQYF. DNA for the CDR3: TGTGCCAGCAGCGTCCCGGGACAGGGTAGCGAGCAGTACTTC.

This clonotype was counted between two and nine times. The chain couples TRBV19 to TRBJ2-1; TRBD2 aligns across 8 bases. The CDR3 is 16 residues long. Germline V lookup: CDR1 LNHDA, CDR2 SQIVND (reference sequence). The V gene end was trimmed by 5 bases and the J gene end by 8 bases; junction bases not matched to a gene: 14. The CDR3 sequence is CASSGGPGTSRYEQFF. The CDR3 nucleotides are TGTGCCAGTAGTGGGGGACCCGGGACTAGTCGTTATGAGCAGTTCTTC.

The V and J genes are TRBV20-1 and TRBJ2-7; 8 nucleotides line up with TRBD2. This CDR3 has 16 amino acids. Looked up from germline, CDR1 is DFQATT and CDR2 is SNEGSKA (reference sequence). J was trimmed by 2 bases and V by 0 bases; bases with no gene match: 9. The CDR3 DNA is TGCAGTGCTAGAGAACTAACTAGCGGAAGTACCTACGAGCAGTACTTC. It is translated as CSARELTSGSTYEQYF.

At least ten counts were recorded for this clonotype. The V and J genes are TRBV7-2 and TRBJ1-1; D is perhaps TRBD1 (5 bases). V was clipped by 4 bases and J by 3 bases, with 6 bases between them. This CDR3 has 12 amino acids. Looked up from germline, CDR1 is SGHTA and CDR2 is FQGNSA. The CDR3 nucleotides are TGTGCCAGCAGCTGGGGGTACACTGAAGCTTTCTTT. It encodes CASSWGYTEAFF.

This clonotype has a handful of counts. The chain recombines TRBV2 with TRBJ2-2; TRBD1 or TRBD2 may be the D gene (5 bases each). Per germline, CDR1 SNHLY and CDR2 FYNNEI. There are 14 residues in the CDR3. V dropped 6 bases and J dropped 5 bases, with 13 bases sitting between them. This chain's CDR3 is CASRGVVSTGELFF. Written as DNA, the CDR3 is TGTGCCAGCAGGGGGGTTGTGTCAACCGGGGAGCTGTTTTTT.

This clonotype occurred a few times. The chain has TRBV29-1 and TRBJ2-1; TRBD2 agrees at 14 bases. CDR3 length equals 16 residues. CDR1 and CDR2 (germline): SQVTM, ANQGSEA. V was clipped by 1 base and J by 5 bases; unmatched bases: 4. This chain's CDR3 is CSVEGATSGRDNEQFF. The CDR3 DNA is TGCAGCGTTGAAGGGGCGACTAGCGGGAGGGACAATGAGCAGTTCTTC.

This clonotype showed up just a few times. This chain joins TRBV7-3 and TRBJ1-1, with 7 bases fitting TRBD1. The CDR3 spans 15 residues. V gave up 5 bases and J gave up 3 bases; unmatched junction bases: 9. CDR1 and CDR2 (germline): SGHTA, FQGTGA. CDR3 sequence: CASSRRQGRDTEAFF. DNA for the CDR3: TGTGCCAGCAGCCGACGACAGGGTCGGGACACTGAAGCTTTCTTT.

The CDR3 bases are TGTGCCACCAGCAGAGATTATTCGGACGGGGAGCTGTTTTTT. The encoded protein is CATSRDYSDGELFF. This chain connects TRBV15 to TRBJ2-2, with D unclear. Germline CDR1 and CDR2: LNHNV and YYDKDF (reference sequence). The CDR3 consists of 14 residues. Trimming stripped 0 bases from V and 7 bases from J, with 9 bases between. Filled out from reference TRBV15 and TRBJ2-2, the complete variable domain reads DAMVIQNPRYQVTQFGKPVTLSCSQTLNHNVMYWYQQKSSQAPKLLFHYYDKDFNNEADTPDNFQSRRPNTSFCFLDIRSPGLGDTAMYLCATSRDYSDGELFFGEGSRLTVL.

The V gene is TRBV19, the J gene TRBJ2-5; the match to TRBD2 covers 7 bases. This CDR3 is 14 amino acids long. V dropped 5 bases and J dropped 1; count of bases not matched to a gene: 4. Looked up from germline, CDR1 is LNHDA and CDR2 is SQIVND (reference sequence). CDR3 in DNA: TGTGCCAGTAGTTCCCGGACTAGCCAAGAGACCCAGTACTTC. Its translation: CASSSRTSQETQYF.

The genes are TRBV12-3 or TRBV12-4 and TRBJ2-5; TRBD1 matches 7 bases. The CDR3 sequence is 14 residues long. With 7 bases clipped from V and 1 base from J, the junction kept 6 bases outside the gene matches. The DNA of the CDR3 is TGTGCCAGCACCAGAGGGGACAGCCAAGAGACCCAGTACTTC. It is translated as CASTRGDSQETQYF.

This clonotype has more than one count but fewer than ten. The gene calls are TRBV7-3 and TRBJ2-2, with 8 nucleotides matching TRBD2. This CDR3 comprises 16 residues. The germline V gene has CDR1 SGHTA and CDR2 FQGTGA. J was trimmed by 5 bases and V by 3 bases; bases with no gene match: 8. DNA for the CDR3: TGTGCCAGCAGCTTGTTGGCGGGGGGATCGACCGGGGAGCTGTTTTTT. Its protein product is CASSLLAGGSTGELFF.

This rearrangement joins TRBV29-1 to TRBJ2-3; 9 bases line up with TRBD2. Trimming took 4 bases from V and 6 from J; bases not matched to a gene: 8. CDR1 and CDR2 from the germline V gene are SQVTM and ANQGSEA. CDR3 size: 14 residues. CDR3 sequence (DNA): TGCAGCGTTGGGCTCGGCGGGAGGGGTGATACGCAGTATTTT. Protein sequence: CSVGLGGRGDTQYF.

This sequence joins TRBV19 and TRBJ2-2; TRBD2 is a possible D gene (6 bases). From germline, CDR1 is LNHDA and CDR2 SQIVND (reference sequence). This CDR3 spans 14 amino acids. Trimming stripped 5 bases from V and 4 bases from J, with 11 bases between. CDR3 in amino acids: CASSGGAPTGELFF. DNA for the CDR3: TGTGCCAGTAGTGGAGGGGCCCCCACCGGGGAGCTGTTTTTT. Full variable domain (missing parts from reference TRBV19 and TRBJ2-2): DGGITQSPKYLFRKEGQNVTLSCEQNLNHDAMYWYRQDPGQGLRLIYYSQIVNDFQKGDIAEGYSVSREKKESFPLTVTSAQKNPTAFYLCASSGGAPTGELFFGEGSRLTVL.

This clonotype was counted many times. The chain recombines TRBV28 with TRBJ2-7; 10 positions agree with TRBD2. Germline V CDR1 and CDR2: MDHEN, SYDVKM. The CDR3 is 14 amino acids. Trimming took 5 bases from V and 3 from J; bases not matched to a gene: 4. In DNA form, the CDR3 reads TGTGCCAGCAGTGTGACTAGCGGGCACTACGAGCAGTACTTC. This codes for CASSVTSGHYEQYF. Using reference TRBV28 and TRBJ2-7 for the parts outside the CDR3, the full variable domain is DVKVTQSSRYLVKRTGEKVFLECVQDMDHENMFWYRQDPGLGLRLIYFSYDVKMKEKGDIPEGYSVSREKKERFSLILESASTNQTSMYLCASSVTSGHYEQYFGPGTRLTVT.

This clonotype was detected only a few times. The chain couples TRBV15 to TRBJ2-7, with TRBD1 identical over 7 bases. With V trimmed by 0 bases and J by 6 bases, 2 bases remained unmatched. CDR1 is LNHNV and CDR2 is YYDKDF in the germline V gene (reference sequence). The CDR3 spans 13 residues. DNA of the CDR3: TGTGCCACCAGCAGAGAGACAGGGACCGAGCAGTACTTC. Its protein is CATSRETGTEQYF.

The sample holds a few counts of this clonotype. CDR3 nucleotides: TGTGCCAGCAGCGGGACAGGAACCTTGAACACTGAAGCTTTCTTT. It encodes CASSGTGTLNTEAFF. This sequence joins TRBV5-5 and TRBJ1-1, with 8 nucleotides matching TRBD1. Trimming at V came to 4 bases and at J to 0 bases, leaving 5 bases not matched to a gene. The CDR3 has 15 amino acids. CDR1 is SGHKS, CDR2 YYEKEE, per germline (reference sequence).

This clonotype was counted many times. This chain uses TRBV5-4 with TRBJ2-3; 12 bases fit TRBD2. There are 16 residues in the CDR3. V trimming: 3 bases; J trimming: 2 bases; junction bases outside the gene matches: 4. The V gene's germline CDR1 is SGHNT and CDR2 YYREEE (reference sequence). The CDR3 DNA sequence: TGTGCCAGCAGCTCCTGGACTAGCGGGGTCACAGATACGCAGTATTTT. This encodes CASSSWTSGVTDTQYF.

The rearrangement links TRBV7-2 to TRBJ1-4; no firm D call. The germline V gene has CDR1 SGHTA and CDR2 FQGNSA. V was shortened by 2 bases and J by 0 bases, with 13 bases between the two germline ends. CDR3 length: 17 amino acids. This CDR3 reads CASSLRGFPSTNEKLFF. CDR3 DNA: TGTGCCAGCAGCTTACGAGGGTTCCCATCAACTAATGAAAAACTGTTTTTT. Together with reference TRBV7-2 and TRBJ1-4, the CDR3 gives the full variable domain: GAGVSQSPSNKVTEKGKDVELRCDPISGHTALYWYRQSLGQGLEFLIYFQGNSAPDKSGLPSDRFSAERTGGSVSTLTIQRTQQEDSAVYLCASSLRGFPSTNEKLFFGSGTQLSVL.

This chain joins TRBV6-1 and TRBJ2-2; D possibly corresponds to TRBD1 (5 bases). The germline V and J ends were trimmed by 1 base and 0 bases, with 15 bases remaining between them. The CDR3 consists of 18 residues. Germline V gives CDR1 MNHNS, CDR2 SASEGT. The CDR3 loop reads CASSEVRAVRANTGELFF. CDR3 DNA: TGTGCCAGCAGTGAAGTCAGGGCAGTCAGAGCGAACACCGGGGAGCTGTTTTTT.

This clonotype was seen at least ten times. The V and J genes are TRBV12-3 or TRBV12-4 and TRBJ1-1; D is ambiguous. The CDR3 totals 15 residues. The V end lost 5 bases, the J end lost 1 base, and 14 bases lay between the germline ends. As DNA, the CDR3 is TGTGCCAGCAGTCTCCTGCTTGGGCAGAACACTGAAGCTTTCTTT. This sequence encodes CASSLLLGQNTEAFF.

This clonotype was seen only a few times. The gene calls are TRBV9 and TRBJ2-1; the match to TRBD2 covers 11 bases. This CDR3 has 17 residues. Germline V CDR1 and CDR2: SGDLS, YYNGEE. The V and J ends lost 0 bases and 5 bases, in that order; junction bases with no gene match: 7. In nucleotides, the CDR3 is TGTGCCAGCAGCGTAGCGGGGGGACTAGCGGTAGACAATGAGCAGTTCTTC. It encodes CASSVAGGLAVDNEQFF.

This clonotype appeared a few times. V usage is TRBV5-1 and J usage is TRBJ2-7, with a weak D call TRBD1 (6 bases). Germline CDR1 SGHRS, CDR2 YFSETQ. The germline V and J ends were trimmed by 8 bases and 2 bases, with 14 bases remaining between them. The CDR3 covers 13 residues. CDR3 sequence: CASRQVPAYEQYF. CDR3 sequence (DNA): TGCGCCAGTAGACAGGTACCCGCCTACGAGCAGTACTTC.

CDR3 bases: TGTGCCAGCAGTTCCGGACTAGCAGGGGATACGCAGTATTTT. Translation gives CASSSGLAGDTQYF. The V and J genes are TRBV7-2 and TRBJ2-3; 8 nucleotides match TRBD2. The germline gives CDR1 SGHTA, CDR2 FQGNSA. There are 14 residues in the CDR3. V dropped 6 bases and J dropped 6; count of bases not matched to a gene: 8.

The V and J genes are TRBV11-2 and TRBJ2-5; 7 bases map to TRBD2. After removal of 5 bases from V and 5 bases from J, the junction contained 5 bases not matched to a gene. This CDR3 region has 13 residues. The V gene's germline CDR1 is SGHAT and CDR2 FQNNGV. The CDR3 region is CASSRGLVETQYF. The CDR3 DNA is TGTGCCAGCAGCCGTGGACTAGTTGAGACCCAGTACTTC.

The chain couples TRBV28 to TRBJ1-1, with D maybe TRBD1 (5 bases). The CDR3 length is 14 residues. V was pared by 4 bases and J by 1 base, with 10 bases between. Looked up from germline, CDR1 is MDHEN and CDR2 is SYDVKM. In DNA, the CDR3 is TGTGCCAGCAGTTGGGGACGGAGGAACACTGAAGCTTTCTTT. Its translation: CASSWGRRNTEAFF.

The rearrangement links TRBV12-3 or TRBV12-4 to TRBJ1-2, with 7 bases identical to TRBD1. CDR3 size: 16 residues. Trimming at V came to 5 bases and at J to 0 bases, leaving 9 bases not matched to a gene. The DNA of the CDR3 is TGTGCCAGCAGTGGCCAAGGGACAGAAGCTAACTATGGCTACACCTTC. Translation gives CASSGQGTEANYGYTF.

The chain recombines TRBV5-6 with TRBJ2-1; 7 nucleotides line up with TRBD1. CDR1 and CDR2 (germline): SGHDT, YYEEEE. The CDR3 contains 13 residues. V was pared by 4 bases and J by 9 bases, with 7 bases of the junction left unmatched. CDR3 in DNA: TGTGCCAGCAGCAGACAGGGCCGGGGTGAGCAGTTCTTC. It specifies CASSRQGRGEQFF.

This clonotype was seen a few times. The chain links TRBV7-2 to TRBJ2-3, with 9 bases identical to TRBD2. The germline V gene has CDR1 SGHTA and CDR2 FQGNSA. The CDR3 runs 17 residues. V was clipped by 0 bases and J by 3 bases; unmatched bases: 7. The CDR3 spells CASSLALVSGRTDTQYF. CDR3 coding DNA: TGTGCCAGCAGCTTAGCGCTGGTCAGCGGGAGGACAGATACGCAGTATTTT. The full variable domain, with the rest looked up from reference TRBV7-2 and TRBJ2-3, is GAGVSQSPSNKVTEKGKDVELRCDPISGHTALYWYRQSLGQGLEFLIYFQGNSAPDKSGLPSDRFSAERTGGSVSTLTIQRTQQEDSAVYLCASSLALVSGRTDTQYFGPGTRLTVL.

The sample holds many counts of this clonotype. For the CDR3, the DNA is TGTGCCAGCAGCTTAACCAGCAATGAAAAACTGTTTTTT. This sequence encodes CASSLTSNEKLFF. The V call is TRBV7-9, the J call TRBJ1-4; D remains ambiguous. The ends were cut back, 2 bases at V and 5 bases at J, with 6 bases in the middle. CDR1 is SEHNR and CDR2 is FQNEAQ in the germline V gene (reference sequence). This CDR3 is built from 13 residues.

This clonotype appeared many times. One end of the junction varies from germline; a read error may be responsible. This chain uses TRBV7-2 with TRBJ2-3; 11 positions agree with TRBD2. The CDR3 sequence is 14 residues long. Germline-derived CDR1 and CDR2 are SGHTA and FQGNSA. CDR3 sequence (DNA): TGTGCCAGCAGCTTAGCGCCCATAGCGGGAGGGCTGGATTTT. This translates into CASSLAPIAGGLDF.

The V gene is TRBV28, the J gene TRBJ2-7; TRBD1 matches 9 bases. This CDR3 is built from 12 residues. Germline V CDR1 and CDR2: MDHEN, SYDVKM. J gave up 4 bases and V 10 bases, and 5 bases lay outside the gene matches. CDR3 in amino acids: CATRTGAYEQYF. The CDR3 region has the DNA TGTGCCACTCGGACAGGGGCTTACGAGCAGTACTTC.